This T cell receptor beta chain was recorded in a study of shared clonotypes between healthy human individuals. Points on this clone: Its antigen is unidentified. The same CDR3 also results from other DNA sequences found in this sample.

It was about 210 ng DNA, 25,000 to 35,000 T cell genomes, that sorted-subset replicate PCRs used. In the source study's methods: ImmunoSEQ yielded junction-only sequences lacking quality scores, so filtering differed. Sequencing used immunoSEQ multiplex PCR; TCRdb keeps in-frame clones, though not all of them. D and trimming were read from the DNA, whereas the V and J calls and clone size are those reported in that table. The data hold about 100,000 clones, with roughly 66% observed a single time. Points from the study as a whole: Naive CD4 clonotypes overlapped across a handful of donors at around 5%. Memory subsets generally showed smaller estimated richness than naive subsets did.

The receptor was derived from a woman aged 25 to 39 in good health. The source material was memory CD8+ T cells sorted from blood. Noted subset: CD45RO+ cells pooled with CCR7-negative TemRA cells.

The CDR3 DNA sequence: TGCGCCAGCAGCCCACCCTCCTACGAGCAGTACTTC. It translates to CASSPPSYEQYF. This chain uses TRBV5-1 with TRBJ2-7; unclear D gene. The length of the CDR3 is 12 residues. Looked up from germline, CDR1 is SGHRS and CDR2 is YFSETQ. V was trimmed by 4 bases and J by 0 bases, leaving 5 bases between them.